The T cell receptor beta chain under discussion was sequenced for a study of T cell repertoires in cytomegalovirus infection (dated by TCRdb to about 2019). The study in broad terms: Donor HLA type was relevant to the analysis, as public TCR beta signatures indicated carriage of CMV infection together with the matching HLA type. General study outcomes and caveats: In both this cohort and an independent approximately 370-donor cohort, the cumulative frequency of public TCR beta family members distinguished carriers of CMV infection plus the relevant HLA type. In the ex vivo response, HLA-C-restricted CMV-specific TCR beta clonotypes were dominant, and in two of eight donors the single most frequent clonotype came from this HLA-C-restricted group.

This clonotype was seen ten or more times. Its recognized antigen is unknown. No base qualities exist here, and no much larger clone lies one base off it. CDR1 and CDR2 (MDHEN, SYDVKM) derive from the germline V gene. Inclusive of the bounding cysteine and phenylalanine, the CDR3 is 15 residues long. Only the CDR3 DNA is retained, 45 bases long and in frame from the first base. Trimming accounts for 6 bases at V and 0 bases at J, while the number of junction bases matched to no gene is 5. TCRdb shows the sequencer as Illumina HiSeq 1500. The public reads were reanalyzed by TCRdb: fastp trimming at Q25, MiXCR alignment, in-frame beta chains only. Merged by CDR3 protein, the rows form single entries marked with the most common genes and DNA. For this sample the table gives fewer than 300,000 distinct CDR3 sequences, of which roughly 24% were detected only once. The ten largest clones capture over 11% of the sample.

The specimen sequenced was PBMCs. The chain uses TRBV28 and TRBJ1-5; 7 bases in the middle match TRBD1. The receptor was isolated from a human donor in good health (CMV status not recorded). Some clones in this sample may be carry-over from other donors' samples. The CDR3 region reads CASSLGTASNQPQHF. The sequenced DNA: TGTGCCAGCAGCCTCGGGACAGCTAGCAATCAGCCCCAGCATTTT.